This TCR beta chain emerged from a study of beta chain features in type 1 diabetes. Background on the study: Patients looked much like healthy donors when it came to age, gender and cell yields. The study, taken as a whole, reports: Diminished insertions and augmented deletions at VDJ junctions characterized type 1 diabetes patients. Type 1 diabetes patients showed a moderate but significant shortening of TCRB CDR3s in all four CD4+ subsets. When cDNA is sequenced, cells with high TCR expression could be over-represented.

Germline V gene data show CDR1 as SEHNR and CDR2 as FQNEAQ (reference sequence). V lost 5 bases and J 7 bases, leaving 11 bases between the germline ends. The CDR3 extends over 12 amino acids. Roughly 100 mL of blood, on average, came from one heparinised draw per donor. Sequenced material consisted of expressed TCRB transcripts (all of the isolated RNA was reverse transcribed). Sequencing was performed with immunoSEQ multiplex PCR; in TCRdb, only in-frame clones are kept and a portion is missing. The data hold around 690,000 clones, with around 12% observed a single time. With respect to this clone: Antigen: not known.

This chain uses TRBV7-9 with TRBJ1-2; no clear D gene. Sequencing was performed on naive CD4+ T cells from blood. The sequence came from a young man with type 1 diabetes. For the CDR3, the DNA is TGTGCCAGCAGCACGGGTGCCTCTGGCTACACCTTC. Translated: CASSTGASGYTF.